This T cell receptor (beta chain) was sequenced during a study of CD8+ T cells in alopecia areata. Turning to the study itself: Treated patients swallowed 5 to 10 mg of oral tofacitinib twice daily.

RNA, once extracted, was reverse transcribed into cDNA for use as the sequencing template. The protocol was immunoSEQ multiplex PCR, while the TCRdb copy is restricted to in-frame clones and leaves out a portion. The profile shows some 51,000 clones, around 96% of them singletons. Deletions cut 0 bases from V and 5 bases from J, with 15 bases between. Germline V gene data show CDR1 as SGHKS and CDR2 as YYEKEE (reference sequence). The length of the CDR3 is 15 residues. The receptor comes from a human donor with alopecia areata. The specimen was CD8+ T cells sorted from blood, collected at week 0. The J gene is TRBJ2-7, the V gene TRBV5-5; the D gene is possibly TRBD1 (5 bases). The CDR3 sequence: CASSLGMGRVDEQYF. In DNA form, the CDR3 reads TGTGCCAGCAGCTTGGGGATGGGGCGCGTAGACGAGCAGTACTTC.